Listed below are T cell receptor beta chains from one sample, sequenced in a study of glioma-infiltrating T cells. TCRdb reprocessed the multiplex PCR reads via MiXCR and lists one record per CDR3 protein. The sample yields 300,000 to 450,000 distinct CDR3 sequences, roughly two fifths seen once. The specimen was glioma tissue, nonneoplastic brain tissue, or PBMCs (not recorded which). The receptors derive from a human donor with low-grade glioma or glioblastoma, undergoing nonglioma brain surgery, or in good health (not recorded which). Both conserved end residues are part of each CDR3. A D gene is named only where the DNA matches it firmly. Size is omitted from some rows. Given values are once, few, many or a class for expanded clones.

clone size,CDR3 length,J gene,D gene,V gene,CDR3 protein,CDR3 DNA
NA,16,TRBJ1-5,TRBD1,TRBV6-1,CASGERTGTSNQPQHF,TGTGCCAGCGGTGAGAGGACAGGGACTAGCAATCAGCCCCAGCATTTT
NA,14,TRBJ2-3,TRBD1,TRBV6-4,CARGTGSSTDTQYF,TGTGCCAGGGGGACAGGTTCTAGCACAGATACGCAGTATTTT
NA,13,TRBJ2-3,NA,TRBV7-3,CASSLRERGTQYF,TGTGCCAGCAGCTTACGGGAGCGTGGTACGCAGTATTTT
once,16,TRBJ2-7,TRBD2,TRBV3-1,CASCQARLAGEPEQYF,TGTGCCAGCTGCCAAGCGCGACTAGCGGGAGAACCCGAGCAGTACTTC
few,16,TRBJ2-1,TRBD2,TRBV20-1,CSARDGLGGSYNEQFF,TGCAGTGCTAGAGATGGCCTGGGGGGGTCCTACAATGAGCAGTTCTTC
many,8,TRBJ2-1,NA,TRBV6-1,CASSEGFF,TGTGCCAGCAGTGAAGGATTCTTC
many,14,TRBJ1-2,TRBD1,TRBV6-1,CASSDPGGTKGYTF,TGTGCCAGCAGTGACCCAGGGGGAACTAAAGGCTACACCTTC
NA,14,TRBJ1-2,TRBD1,TRBV4-2,CASSQAGGGYGYTF,TGTGCCAGCAGCCAAGCAGGGGGCGGCTATGGCTACACCTTC
few,14,TRBJ2-1,NA,TRBV5-8,CASSVDGSAVPRFF,TGTGCCAGCAGCGTGGATGGGAGTGCCGTACCGCGGTTCTTC
NA,15,TRBJ1-1,NA,TRBV28,CASSLVQGKNTEAFF,TGTGCCAGCAGCTTAGTCCAGGGGAAGAACACTGAAGCTTTCTTT
NA,17,TRBJ2-6,TRBD1,TRBV18,CASSPPGPRTGRSVLTF,TGTGCCAGCTCACCACCGGGTCCGAGGACAGGACGGTCCGTCCTGACTTTC
few,16,TRBJ2-1,TRBD2,TRBV4-1,CASSQDEAGGFNEQFF,TGCGCCAGCAGCCAAGATGAGGCGGGAGGGTTTAATGAGCAGTTCTTC
few,13,TRBJ2-1,NA,TRBV28,CASSFFGLDEQFF,TGTGCCAGCAGTTTCTTTGGGTTGGATGAGCAGTTCTTC
many,16,TRBJ1-4,NA,TRBV6-1,CASSERLRATNEKLFF,TGTGCCAGCAGTGAAAGGTTGCGGGCAACTAATGAAAAACTGTTTTTT
few,14,TRBJ2-4,NA,TRBV28,CASKEGLAKNIQYF,TGTGCCAGCAAGGAAGGATTAGCCAAAAACATTCAGTACTTC
few,14,TRBJ2-7,NA,TRBV29-1,CSVGRTSSSYEQYF,TGCAGCGTCGGAAGGACTTCAAGCTCCTACGAGCAGTACTTC
many,13,TRBJ2-1,NA,TRBV27,CASSPNQGGEQFF,TGTGCCAGCAGTCCTAATCAGGGGGGTGAGCAGTTCTTC
NA,12,TRBJ2-7,TRBD1,TRBV6-1,CASSGTGIGQYF,TGTGCCAGCAGTGGGACAGGGATCGGGCAGTACTTC
NA,15,TRBJ1-6,TRBD1,TRBV7-9,CASSLSGGGNSPLHF,TGTGCCAGCAGCTTGTCAGGGGGCGGTAATTCACCCCTCCACTTT
NA,14,TRBJ1-5,NA,TRBV4-2,CASSPARDNQPQHF,TGTGCCAGCAGCCCGGCTCGGGACAATCAGCCCCAGCATTTT
NA,16,TRBJ2-5,NA,TRBV14,CASSQDSPGAQETQYF,TGTGCCAGCAGCCAAGATAGTCCAGGCGCCCAAGAGACCCAGTACTTC
NA,14,TRBJ2-7,TRBD1,TRBV28,CASSLQGAARKQYF,TGTGCCAGCAGTTTGCAGGGGGCGGCTCGCAAGCAGTACTTC
many,17,TRBJ2-3,NA,TRBV20-1,CSARPHYQAPNTDTQYF,TGCAGTGCGCGCCCCCACTATCAGGCCCCTAACACCGATACGCAGTATTTT
NA,14,TRBJ1-2,NA,TRBV20-1,CGARGRGADYGYTF,TGCGGTGCTAGAGGACGGGGGGCGGACTATGGCTACACCTTC
many,13,TRBJ1-2,NA,TRBV25-1,CASSDLAVSGYTF,TGTGCCAGCAGTGACTTGGCCGTCTCTGGCTACACCTTC
few,15,TRBJ2-3,NA,TRBV3-1,CASSQEWGRTDTQYF,TGTGCCAGCAGCCAAGAGTGGGGGAGGACAGATACGCAGTATTTT
NA,18,TRBJ1-5,TRBD1,TRBV20-1,CSARVGTGTYWSNQPQHF,TGCAGTGCTAGAGTGGGGACAGGGACCTATTGGAGCAATCAGCCCCAGCATTTT
few,13,TRBJ2-7,TRBD1,TRBV28,CATATGLSYEQYF,TGTGCCACCGCGACAGGGCTCTCCTACGAGCAGTACTTC
few,13,TRBJ1-1,NA,TRBV29-1,CSVTVGMNTEAFF,TGCAGCGTGACGGTGGGTATGAACACTGAAGCTTTCTTT
few,15,TRBJ2-2,NA,TRBV27,CASSLGGGDTGELFF,TGTGCCAGCAGTTTAGGGGGGGGCGACACCGGGGAGCTGTTTTTT
NA,12,TRBJ2-2,NA,TRBV12-3/TRBV12-4,CASSLIFGELFF,TGTGCCAGCAGTTTAATCTTCGGGGAGCTGTTTTTT
few,13,TRBJ1-3,NA,TRBV7-9,CASSLAGPGTIYF,TGTGCCAGCAGCTTGGCGGGCCCTGGGACCATATATTTT
NA,15,TRBJ1-1,NA,TRBV4-1,CASSQGGGWSTEAFF,TGCGCCAGCAGCCAGGGAGGCGGATGGTCCACTGAAGCTTTCTTT
NA,15,TRBJ2-1,TRBD2,TRBV7-6,CASSWTIGGANEQFF,TGTGCCAGCAGCTGGACTATCGGGGGGGCGAATGAGCAGTTCTTC
NA,15,TRBJ2-7,NA,TRBV27,CASSFPGVGTYEQYF,TGTGCCAGCAGTTTTCCGGGAGTGGGTACCTACGAGCAGTACTTC
many,15,TRBJ2-2,TRBD1,TRBV6-1,CASSYWAGGIRELFF,TGTGCCAGCAGTTACTGGGCAGGGGGCATTAGAGAGCTGTTTTTT
many,11,TRBJ2-7,NA,TRBV6-2/TRBV6-3,CASNYPDEQYF,TGTGCCAGCAACTACCCGGACGAGCAGTACTTC
NA,11,TRBJ2-1,NA,TRBV2,CASSEGPIQFF,TGTGCCAGCAGTGAGGGACCTATACAGTTCTTC
few,14,TRBJ2-7,NA,TRBV4-3,CASSPALRAYEQYF,TGCGCCAGCAGCCCCGCTCTGCGGGCCTACGAGCAGTACTTC
few,18,TRBJ2-1,TRBD2,TRBV10-3,CAIKKGLAGGDIQGEQFF,TGTGCCATCAAAAAGGGACTAGCGGGAGGGGATATACAAGGTGAGCAGTTCTTC
once,13,TRBJ1-1,TRBD1,TRBV12-3/TRBV12-4,CASRWTGSTEAFF,TGTGCCAGCAGATGGACAGGGAGCACTGAAGCTTTCTTT
NA,14,TRBJ2-3,TRBD2,TRBV5-4,CASSPSWGGDTQYF,TGTGCCAGCAGCCCCAGTTGGGGGGGAGATACGCAGTATTTT
NA,12,TRBJ1-2,NA,TRBV6-1,CASSRGIDGYTF,TGTGCCAGCAGCAGGGGAATAGATGGCTACACCTTC
NA,15,TRBJ1-1,NA,TRBV11-2,CASSLGLGRRTEAFF,TGTGCCAGCAGCTTAGGTCTAGGGCGACGGACTGAAGCTTTCTTT
NA,14,TRBJ1-1,NA,TRBV2,CASSEDSLNTEAFF,TGTGCCAGCAGTGAGGACAGTCTGAACACTGAAGCTTTCTTT
NA,21,TRBJ2-2,TRBD2,TRBV4-3,CASSQEPNPGTSGANTGELFF,TGCGCCAGCAGCCAAGAACCCAATCCCGGGACTAGCGGGGCGAACACCGGGGAGCTGTTTTTT
once,17,TRBJ2-7,TRBD2,TRBV6-2/TRBV6-3,CASSYWTSGKNPYEQYF,TGTGCCAGCAGTTACTGGACTAGCGGGAAGAACCCCTACGAGCAGTACTTC
many,14,TRBJ2-7,NA,TRBV28,CATSLWTAGIEQYF,TGTGCCACTAGCCTCTGGACGGCCGGGATCGAGCAGTACTTC
NA,12,TRBJ2-7,NA,TRBV18,CASATLGSEQYF,TGTGCCAGCGCCACCTTAGGGTCCGAGCAGTACTTC
NA,16,TRBJ2-1,NA,TRBV27,CASSSAGFSSYNEQFF,TGTGCCAGCAGTTCAGCAGGGTTTAGCTCCTACAATGAGCAGTTCTTC
many,15,TRBJ2-5,TRBD2,TRBV20-1,CSATHPGLAGETQYF,TGCAGTGCAACTCATCCGGGACTAGCGGGAGAGACCCAGTACTTC
many,17,TRBJ2-1,TRBD2,TRBV6-2/TRBV6-3,CASSYSRLAGLYNEQFF,TGTGCCAGCAGTTACTCGAGACTAGCGGGACTCTACAATGAGCAGTTCTTC
NA,15,TRBJ2-7,TRBD2,TRBV5-6,CASSLSGGIHYEQYF,TGTGCCAGCAGCTTGTCGGGAGGGATTCACTACGAGCAGTACTTC